A selection of T cell receptor beta chains follows, all from one sample in a study of OX40 agonist ivuxolimab in advanced cancers. TCRdb's table, derived via immunoSEQ multiplex PCR, lists solely in-frame clones and lacks some. The sample consists of tens of thousands of clones, 88% of them appearing once. The starting material was CD4+ or CD8+ T cells sorted from blood, obtained in a trial of the OX40 agonist ivuxolimab. These TCRs come from an adult with an advanced solid tumor such as melanoma, head and neck, liver or kidney cancer. Both conserved end residues are part of each CDR3. The D gene is left open where the match is weak. Part of the rows lack a size; the others show once, few, many or a class for expanded clones.

TRBD1,TRBV5-6,.,TRBJ2-5,TGTGCCAGCAGCTTGGGAGACAGGGGGCTAGAGACCCAGTACTTC,CASSLGDRGLETQYF
.,TRBV6-6,once,TRBJ2-7,TGTGCCAGCAGTCCCGGACACCACGAGCAGTACTTC,CASSPGHHEQYF
TRBD2,TRBV5-1,.,TRBJ2-2,TGCGCCAGCAGCTTGTCGACTAGCGAGAACACCGGGGAGCTGTTTTTT,CASSLSTSENTGELFF
TRBD1,TRBV9,.,TRBJ2-2,TGTGCCAGCAGCGCGACGGGACAGTTAGCCGGGGAGCTGTTTTTT,CASSATGQLAGELFF
.,TRBV7-9,.,TRBJ2-5,TGTGCCAGCAGTTCAACCAGTGAGACCCAGTACTTC,CASSSTSETQYF
.,TRBV21-1,.,TRBJ1-2,TGTGCCAGCAGCAATTTGGGTACCATTCTTCCAAAGGGGGCAGGTGGCTACACCTTC,CASSNLGTILPKGAGGYTF
.,TRBV28,.,TRBJ1-1,TGTGCCAGCAGTTTAAACAGAGATGAAGCTTTCTTT,CASSLNRDEAFF
.,TRBV6-5,.,TRBJ1-5,TGTGCCAGCAGTTACTCACCACAGCAGCCCCAGCATTTT,CASSYSPQQPQHF
TRBD2,TRBV5-1,.,TRBJ2-1,TGCGCCAGCAGCCCACTAGCGGGAGGGCCGTATGAGCAGTTCTTC,CASSPLAGGPYEQFF
.,TRBV19,.,TRBJ2-7,TGTGCCAGTAGTAACACCTACGAGCAGTACTTC,CASSNTYEQYF
.,TRBV5-1,.,TRBJ1-2,TGCGCCAGCAGCCCTGCGGTAACCCGCACCTATGGCTACACCTTC,CASSPAVTRTYGYTF
.,TRBV21-1,.,TRBJ2-7,TGTGCCAGCAGCAAACCTGCCTCGCGGGGCTCCTACGAGCAGTACTTC,CASSKPASRGSYEQYF
.,TRBV19,.,TRBJ2-3,TGTGCCAGTAGTACGGGGGGCTTAGATACGCAGTATTTT,CASSTGGLDTQYF
TRBD2,TRBV27,.,TRBJ2-1,TGTGCCAGCAGTCCCCCCCTTTCGTGGGCGGGGGGGGAGCAGTTCTTC,CASSPPLSWAGGEQFF
TRBD2,TRBV11-3,.,TRBJ2-5,TGTGCCAGCAGCCTAGCGGGGGAAGGGACCCAGTACTTC,CASSLAGEGTQYF
.,TRBV21-1,.,TRBJ2-5,TGTGCCAGCAGCAAACCGTCCCCTAGCGGAAGGGAGGAGACCCAGTACTTC,CASSKPSPSGREETQYF
TRBD1,TRBV28,.,TRBJ1-2,TGTGCCAGCAAGGGGGCAGTCGAAAACTATGGCTACACCTTC,CASKGAVENYGYTF
.,TRBV10-1,.,TRBJ2-2,TGCGCCAGCAGTGAGGTTACTCTAAGGGCCGGGGAGCTGTTTTTT,CASSEVTLRAGELFF
TRBD1,TRBV5-1,.,TRBJ2-3,TGCGCCAGCAGCTCGGGACAGGGCACAGATACGCAGTATTTT,CASSSGQGTDTQYF
.,TRBV29-1,.,TRBJ2-4,TGCAGCGCGATCCCTCCGGCACCACGAAACATTCAGTACTTC,CSAIPPAPRNIQYF
.,TRBV10-2,.,TRBJ1-2,TGCGCCAGCAGTGAAGCGGGGTATGGCTACACCTTC,CASSEAGYGYTF
.,TRBV5-1,.,TRBJ2-5,TGCGCCAGCAGGGGTGGGAGTGGAGAGACCCAGTACTTC,CASRGGSGETQYF
.,TRBV23-1,.,TRBJ2-3,TGCGCCAGCACGGACAGGGGGCGCGTGGGTAGCGGGAGGGGAGCAGATACGCAGTATTTT,CASTDRGRVGSGRGADTQYF
TRBD1,TRBV10-2,.,TRBJ2-4,TGCGCCTCACGGGACAGGCTAAACATTCAGTACTTC,CASRDRLNIQYF
.,TRBV10-2,.,TRBJ2-6,TGCGCCAGCAGTGAGTCGAGATCTGGGGCCAACGTCCTGACTTTC,CASSESRSGANVLTF
.,TRBV6-1,.,TRBJ1-3,TGTGCCAGCCAACCCAGCGGAAAGGCTGGAAACACCATATATTTT,CASQPSGKAGNTIYF
.,TRBV10-3,.,TRBJ2-7,TGTGCCATCAGTATGGACCCGACCAACTCCTACGAGCAGTACTTC,CAISMDPTNSYEQYF
.,TRBV7-9,.,TRBJ2-1,TGTGCCAGCAGCTTAAAGGGCAATGAGCAGTTCTTC,CASSLKGNEQFF
TRBD2,TRBV27,.,TRBJ2-7,TGTGCCAGCCACCTTAGCGGGGACTTCCTCCTCTACGAGCAGTACTTC,CASHLSGDFLLYEQYF
TRBD1,TRBV4-1,.,TRBJ1-2,TGCGCCAGCAGCCATGCCACCGGGACAGGGGGCCGAAACTATGGCTACACCTTC,CASSHATGTGGRNYGYTF
.,TRBV30,.,TRBJ2-3,TGTGCCTGGAGTCAGGGGAACACAGATACGCAGTATTTT,CAWSQGNTDTQYF
TRBD1,TRBV6-4,.,TRBJ1-2,TGTGCCAGCAGTGCGGAGACAGGGGTTGGCTACACCTTC,CASSAETGVGYTF
TRBD1,TRBV5-1,.,TRBJ2-7,TGCGCCAGCAGCTCGGGAATAGGGACAGGGACCTACGAGCAGTACTTC,CASSSGIGTGTYEQYF
TRBD1,TRBV9,.,TRBJ2-7,TGTGCCAGCAGCTACGACAGGGGCTACGAGCAGTACTTC,CASSYDRGYEQYF
.,TRBV27,.,TRBJ2-7,TGTGCCAGCAGTCCCCCAGGTATGGGTGGCGAGCAGTACTTC,CASSPPGMGGEQYF
.,TRBV11-3,.,TRBJ2-5,TGTGCCAGCAGCTTATCTAACAACCAAGAGACCCAGTACTTC,CASSLSNNQETQYF
.,TRBV29-1,few,TRBJ2-1,TGCAGCGTTGGTGGTCAGCATATGAATGAGCAGTTCTTC,CSVGGQHMNEQFF
TRBD1,TRBV28,.,TRBJ2-3,TGTGCCAGCAGCGGACAGGGATGGACAGATACGCAGTATTTT,CASSGQGWTDTQYF
.,TRBV19,once,TRBJ1-5,TGTGCCAGTAGAACCGACAGCTTTGGGAATCAGCCCCAGCATTTT,CASRTDSFGNQPQHF
.,TRBV5-5,.,TRBJ1-4,TGTGCCAGCAGCCCCGGCGTAGGCCCAACTAATGAAAAACTGTTTTTT,CASSPGVGPTNEKLFF
TRBD1,TRBV11-3,.,TRBJ1-1,TGTGCCAGCAGCAGAGGGACAGGGCAAGCTTTCTTT,CASSRGTGQAFF
TRBD2,TRBV6-1,.,TRBJ2-7,TGTGCCAGCAGGCGGGAGGGCCAGTACGAGCAGTACTTC,CASRREGQYEQYF
.,TRBV28,.,TRBJ2-3,TGTGCCAGCAGCCTTGCCGTCGCAGGTACGCAGTATTTT,CASSLAVAGTQYF
TRBD2,TRBV6-5,.,TRBJ2-5,TGTGCCAGCAGGACTAGCGGGAGCGGGGAGACCCAGTACTTC,CASRTSGSGETQYF
TRBD2,TRBV7-3,.,TRBJ2-2,TGTGCCAGCAGCGCGGGACTAGCGGTGAACACCGGGGAGCTGTTTTTT,CASSAGLAVNTGELFF
.,TRBV11-1,few,TRBJ1-1,TGTGCCAGCAGCTTAATCGGGAACACTGAAGCTTTCTTT,CASSLIGNTEAFF
TRBD2,TRBV5-1,few,TRBJ2-7,TGCGCCAGCAGCTTGCTGTCTAGCGGGCTCAGGGAGCAGTACTTC,CASSLLSSGLREQYF
.,TRBV25-1,.,TRBJ2-1,TGTGCCAGCAGTGAAAGTACCCAGGGTCTCCAGTTCTTC,CASSESTQGLQFF
.,TRBV30,few,TRBJ1-5,TGTGCCTGGAGTGTACGGAGTGGTCAGCCCCAGCATTTT,CAWSVRSGQPQHF
.,TRBV6-5,.,TRBJ2-5,TGTGCCGGCAGTCGCCCTAGCGAAGAGACCCAGTACTTC,CAGSRPSEETQYF
.,TRBV7-7,.,TRBJ2-7,TGTGCTAGCAGCATCCACAGGGACGGGCCTATGGTCGGGCAGTACTTC,CASSIHRDGPMVGQYF
TRBD2,TRBV5-4,once,TRBJ2-1,TGTGCCAGCAGCCCAGCGACTAGCGGGATTGACAATGAGCAGTTCTTC,CASSPATSGIDNEQFF
.,TRBV23-1,.,TRBJ2-1,TGCGCCAGCAGTCAATCGCAAGGCCCGGTGATCGGGGGCCGGCCGGACAATGAGCAGTTCTTC,CASSQSQGPVIGGRPDNEQFF
.,TRBV12-2,.,TRBJ2-7,TGTGCAAGTCGCTTAGTATGGGACAGTACCTACGAGCAGTACTTC,CASRLVWDSTYEQYF
.,TRBV11-2,.,TRBJ1-4,TGTGCCAGCAGCTTAAGGCGGCGAGGAGAAAAACTGTTTTTT,CASSLRRRGEKLFF
.,TRBV5-1,.,TRBJ2-1,TGCGCCAGCAGCGCGGGACGGGGATACAATGAGCAGTTCTTC,CASSAGRGYNEQFF
.,TRBV15,.,TRBJ2-1,TGTGCCACCAGCAGAGATGTGGGCTCTGAGCAGTTCTTC,CATSRDVGSEQFF
.,TRBV2,.,TRBJ2-2,TGTGCCAGCTACCCTAGAGAGTTCACCGGGGAGCTGTTTTTT,CASYPREFTGELFF
TRBD1,TRBV5-1,.,TRBJ2-7,TGCGCCAGCAGCCCGGGACAGCCTTACGACGAGCAGTACTTC,CASSPGQPYDEQYF
.,TRBV29-1,.,TRBJ1-1,TGCAGCGCTGGGACGGCGGACACTGAAGCTTTCTTT,CSAGTADTEAFF